The clone carrying this T cell receptor (beta chain) was recorded once. This sample is part of a study of blood T cell repertoires in COVID-19. This CDR3 is 16 amino acids long. V lost 2 bases, J lost 7 bases, and 12 bases stayed unmatched. CDR1 and CDR2 from the germline V gene are MDHEN and SYDVKM. In the study's own analysis: By means of reference gene primer amplification, nucleated cell counts were estimated. The data were produced by immunoSEQ multiplex PCR, yet TCRdb's version contains in-frame clones alone and is incomplete. The V and J calls and clone size come from that table; D and trimming were worked out from the DNA. Of around 63,000 clones listed, 80% to 90% were seen once; the top ten hold less than 20%.

The sample taken for sequencing was peripheral blood. The V gene is TRBV28, the J gene TRBJ1-2; 8 nucleotides line up with TRBD1. The receptor was isolated from a woman older than 75 with active COVID-19. Here the CDR3 DNA reads TGTGCCAGCAGTTTAGGGGCAGGGGGCGATTCGAGTGGCTACACCTTC. Its protein is CASSLGAGGDSSGYTF.